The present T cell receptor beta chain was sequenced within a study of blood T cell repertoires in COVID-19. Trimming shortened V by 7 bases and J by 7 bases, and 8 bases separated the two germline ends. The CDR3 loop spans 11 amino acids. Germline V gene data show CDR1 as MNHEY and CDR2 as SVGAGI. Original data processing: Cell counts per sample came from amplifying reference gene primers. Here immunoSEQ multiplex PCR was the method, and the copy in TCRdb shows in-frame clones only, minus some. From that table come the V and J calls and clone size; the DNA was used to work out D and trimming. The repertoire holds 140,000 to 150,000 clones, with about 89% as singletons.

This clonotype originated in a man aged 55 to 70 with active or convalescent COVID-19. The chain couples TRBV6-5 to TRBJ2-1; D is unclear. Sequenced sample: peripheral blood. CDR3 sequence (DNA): TGTGCCAGCACGTTGAGGAATGAGCAGTTCTTC. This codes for CASTLRNEQFF.